This T cell receptor (beta chain) was recovered during a study of cytomegalovirus exposure and HLA in healthy donors. Study information: Earlier, almost 120 million unique TCR beta sequences were recovered from roughly 170 million T cells by an analysis.

This clone was seen once. The antigen remains unidentified. General study results and limits: Certain indistinguishable V segments, among them TRBV6-2 and TRBV6-3, were excluded. While the bulk of TCR sequences proved rare, some public TCRs turned up in many donors.

With 4 bases removed from V and 2 bases from J, the gap between germline ends came to 11 bases. Germline V gene sequence: CDR1 KGHSH, CDR2 LQKENI. The CDR3 loop spans 14 amino acids. In the PCR, 60 Vbeta and 13 Jbeta primers were used. The data were produced by immunoSEQ multiplex PCR, yet TCRdb's version contains in-frame clones alone and is incomplete. The sample includes fewer than 250,000 clones, about 80% seen only once; the top ten take around 1.9%. The chain is built from TRBV18 and TRBJ1-1, with D possibly matching TRBD1 (6 bases). The sequenced sample was PBMCs. This clonotype was obtained from a male donor in good health and CMV-seronegative. CDR3 sequence reads: CASSRTEINTEAFF. CDR3 nucleotide sequence: TGTGCCAGCTCACGGACAGAGATTAACACTGAAGCTTTCTTT.